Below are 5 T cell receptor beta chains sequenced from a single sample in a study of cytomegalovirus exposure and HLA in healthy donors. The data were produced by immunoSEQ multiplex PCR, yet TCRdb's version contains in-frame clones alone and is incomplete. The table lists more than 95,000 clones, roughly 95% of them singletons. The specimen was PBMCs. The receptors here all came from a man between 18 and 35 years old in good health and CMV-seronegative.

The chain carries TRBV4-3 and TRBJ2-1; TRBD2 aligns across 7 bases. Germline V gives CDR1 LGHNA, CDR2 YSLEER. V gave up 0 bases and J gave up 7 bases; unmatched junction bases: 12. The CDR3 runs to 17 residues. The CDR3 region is CASSQEVLAARGNEQFF. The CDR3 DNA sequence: TGCGCCAGCAGCCAAGAGGTCCTAGCGGCCAGAGGAAATGAGCAGTTCTTC.

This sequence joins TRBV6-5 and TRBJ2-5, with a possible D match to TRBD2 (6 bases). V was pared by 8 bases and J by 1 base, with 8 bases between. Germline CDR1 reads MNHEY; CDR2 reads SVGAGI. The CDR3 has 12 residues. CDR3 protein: CASGLPQETQYF. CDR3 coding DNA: TGTGCCAGCGGACTACCCCAAGAGACCCAGTACTTC.

The CDR3 loop is CASSFDREGNQPQHF. CDR3 sequence (DNA): TGTGCCAGCAGTTTTGACAGGGAAGGCAATCAGCCCCAGCATTTT. The J gene is TRBJ1-5, the V gene TRBV6-5, with 7 bases matching TRBD1. CDR1 and CDR2 (germline): MNHEY, SVGAGI. J gave up 2 bases and V 4 bases, and 5 bases lay outside the gene matches. The CDR3 consists of 15 residues.

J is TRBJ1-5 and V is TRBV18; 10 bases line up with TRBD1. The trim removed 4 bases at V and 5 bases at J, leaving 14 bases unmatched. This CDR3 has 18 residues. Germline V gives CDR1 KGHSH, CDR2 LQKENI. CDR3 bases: TGTGCCAGCTCACTCTTAAGGCCCGGGACAGGGGCATATCAGCCCCAGCATTTT. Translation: CASSLLRPGTGAYQPQHF.

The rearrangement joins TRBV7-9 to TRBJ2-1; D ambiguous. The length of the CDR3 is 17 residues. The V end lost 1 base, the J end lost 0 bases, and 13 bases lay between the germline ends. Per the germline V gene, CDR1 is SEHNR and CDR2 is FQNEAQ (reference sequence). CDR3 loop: CASSLERRVLSYNEQFF. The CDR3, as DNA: TGTGCCAGCAGCTTAGAAAGGAGAGTGCTCTCCTACAATGAGCAGTTCTTC.